This T cell receptor beta chain stems from a study of cytomegalovirus exposure and HLA in healthy donors. General study points: Reportedly, cytomegalovirus status was diagnosed with high sensitivity and specificity. Researchers left out some V segments, among them TRBV6-2 and TRBV6-3, as indistinguishable.

Researchers ran the PCR with 60 Vbeta and 13 Jbeta primers. The method was immunoSEQ multiplex PCR; TCRdb's version includes in-frame clones alone and lacks a portion of them. The sample records roughly 150,000 clones, roughly 75% being singletons. This clone has just a few counts. Its target is unknown. This CDR3 has 13 residues. V was cut by 2 bases and J by 2 bases, with 5 bases left in between. CDR1 is ENHRY, CDR2 SYGVKD, per germline. The TCR sequence derives from a man aged 18 to 30 in good health and CMV-seropositive. Sequenced sample: PBMCs. The V and J genes are TRBV10-3 and TRBJ2-3; D ambiguous. The CDR3, as DNA: TGTGCCATCAGTGAGACTACCACAGATACGCAGTATTTT. It encodes CAISETTTDTQYF.